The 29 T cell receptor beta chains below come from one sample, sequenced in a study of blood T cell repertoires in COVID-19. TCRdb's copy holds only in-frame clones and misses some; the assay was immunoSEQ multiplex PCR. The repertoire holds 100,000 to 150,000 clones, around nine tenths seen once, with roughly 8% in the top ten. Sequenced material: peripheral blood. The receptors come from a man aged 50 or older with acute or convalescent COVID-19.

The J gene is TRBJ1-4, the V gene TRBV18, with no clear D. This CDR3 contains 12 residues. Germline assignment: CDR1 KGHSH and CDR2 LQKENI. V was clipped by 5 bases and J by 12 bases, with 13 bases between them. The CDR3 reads CASSETPWELFF. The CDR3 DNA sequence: TGTGCCAGCTCAGAGACACCTTGGGAACTGTTTTTT.

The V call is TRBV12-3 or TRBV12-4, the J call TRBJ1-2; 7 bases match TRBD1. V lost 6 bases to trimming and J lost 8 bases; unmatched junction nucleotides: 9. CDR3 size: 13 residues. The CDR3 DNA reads TGTGCCAGCAGCCTCACAGGGGAGAAGGGCTACACCTTC. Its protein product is CASSLTGEKGYTF.

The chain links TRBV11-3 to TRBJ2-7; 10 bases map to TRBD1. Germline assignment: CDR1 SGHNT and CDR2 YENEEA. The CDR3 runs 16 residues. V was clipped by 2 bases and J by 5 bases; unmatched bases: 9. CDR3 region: CASSLFPGQGTHEQYF. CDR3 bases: TGTGCCAGCAGCTTATTCCCGGGACAGGGGACCCACGAGCAGTACTTC.

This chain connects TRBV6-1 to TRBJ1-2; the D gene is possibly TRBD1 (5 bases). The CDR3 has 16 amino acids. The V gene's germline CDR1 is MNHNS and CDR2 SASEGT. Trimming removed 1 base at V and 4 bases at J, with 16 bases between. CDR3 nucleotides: TGTGCCAGCAGTGAAGGTATAGGGCAGGGAAGCTATGGCTACACCTTC. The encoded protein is CASSEGIGQGSYGYTF.

The CDR3 sequence is CASSSTYEQYF. The CDR3 coding sequence is TGTGCCAGCAGCTCCACCTACGAGCAGTACTTC. The chain is built from TRBV7-9 and TRBJ2-7; the D is unclear. Germline CDR1 SEHNR, CDR2 FQNEAQ (reference sequence). V gave up 4 bases and J gave up 2 bases, with 3 bases separating them. The CDR3 length is 11 residues.

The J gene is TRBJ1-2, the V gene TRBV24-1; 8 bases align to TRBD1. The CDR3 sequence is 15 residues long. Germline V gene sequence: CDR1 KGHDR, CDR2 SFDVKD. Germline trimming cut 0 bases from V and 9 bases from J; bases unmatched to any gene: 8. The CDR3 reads CATSDLRGQGACYTF. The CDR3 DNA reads TGTGCCACCAGTGATTTGCGGGGTCAGGGGGCTTGCTACACCTTC.

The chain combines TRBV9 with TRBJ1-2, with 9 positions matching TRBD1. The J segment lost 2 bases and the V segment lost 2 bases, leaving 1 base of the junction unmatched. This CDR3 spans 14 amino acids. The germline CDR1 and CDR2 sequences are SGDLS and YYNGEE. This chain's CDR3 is CASSVGQGNYGYTF. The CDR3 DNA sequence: TGTGCCAGCAGCGTCGGACAGGGGAACTATGGCTACACCTTC.

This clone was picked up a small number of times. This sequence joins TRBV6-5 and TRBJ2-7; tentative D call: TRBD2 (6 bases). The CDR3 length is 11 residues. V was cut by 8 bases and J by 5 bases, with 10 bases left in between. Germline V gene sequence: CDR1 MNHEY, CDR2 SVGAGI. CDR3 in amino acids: CASAGFNEQYF. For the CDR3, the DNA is TGTGCCAGCGCGGGGTTCAACGAGCAGTACTTC.

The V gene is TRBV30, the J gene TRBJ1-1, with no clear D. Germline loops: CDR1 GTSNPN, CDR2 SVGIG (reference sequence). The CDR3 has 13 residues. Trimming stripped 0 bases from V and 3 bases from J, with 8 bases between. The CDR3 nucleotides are TGTGCCTGGAGTGTTGGGCATTACACTGAAGCTTTCTTT. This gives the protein CAWSVGHYTEAFF.

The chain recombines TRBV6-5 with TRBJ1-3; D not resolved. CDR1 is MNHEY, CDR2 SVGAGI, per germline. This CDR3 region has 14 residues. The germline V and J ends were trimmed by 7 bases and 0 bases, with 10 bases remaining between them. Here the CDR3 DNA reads TGTGCCAGCAAGGTTACTAGCTCTGGAAACACCATATATTTT. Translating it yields CASKVTSSGNTIYF.

The DNA of the CDR3 is TGTGCCAGCAGCTTAGGTAGTACAGCAAATCAGCCCCAGCATTTT. It specifies CASSLGSTANQPQHF. V and J are TRBV7-2 and TRBJ1-5; D uncertain. Germline V gene data show CDR1 as SGHTA and CDR2 as FQGNSA. This CDR3 is 15 amino acids long. The germline V and J ends were trimmed by 1 base and 4 bases, with 11 bases remaining between them.

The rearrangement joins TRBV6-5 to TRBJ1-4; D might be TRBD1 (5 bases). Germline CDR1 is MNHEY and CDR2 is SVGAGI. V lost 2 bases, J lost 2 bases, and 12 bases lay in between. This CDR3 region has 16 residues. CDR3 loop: CASSYLSAGTNEKLFF. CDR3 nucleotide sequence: TGTGCCAGCAGTTACCTCTCGGCAGGGACTAATGAAAAACTGTTTTTT.

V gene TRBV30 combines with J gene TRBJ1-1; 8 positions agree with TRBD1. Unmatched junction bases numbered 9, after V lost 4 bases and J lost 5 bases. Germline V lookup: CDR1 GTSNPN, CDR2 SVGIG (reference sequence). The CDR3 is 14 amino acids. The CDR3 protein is CAWTKTGGRTEAFF. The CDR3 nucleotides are TGTGCCTGGACTAAAACAGGGGGTAGGACTGAAGCTTTCTTT.

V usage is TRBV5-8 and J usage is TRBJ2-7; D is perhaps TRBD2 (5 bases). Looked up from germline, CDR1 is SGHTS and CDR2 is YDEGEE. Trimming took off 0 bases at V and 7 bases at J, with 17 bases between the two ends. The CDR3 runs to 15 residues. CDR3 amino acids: CASSLAARRYFEQYF. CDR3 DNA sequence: TGTGCCAGCAGCTTGGCCGCCCGGAGGTATTTTGAGCAGTACTTC. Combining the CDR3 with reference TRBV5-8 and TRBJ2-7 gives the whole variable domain EAGVTQSPTHLIKTRGQQATLRCSPISGHTSVYWYQQALGLGLQFLLWYDEGEERNRGNFPPRFSGRQFPNYSSELNVNALELEDSALYLCASSLAARRYFEQYFGPGTRLTVT.

Here the CDR3 DNA reads TGTGCTAGTGGTTTGATGGCAGGGGGCTCCTCCTACGAGCAGTACTTC. Translation: CASGLMAGGSSYEQYF. The V gene is TRBV12-5, the J gene TRBJ2-7, with TRBD1 identical over 8 bases. This CDR3 contains 16 residues. After removal of 2 bases from V and 0 bases from J, the junction contained 6 bases not matched to a gene. Germline CDR1 reads LGHNT; CDR2 reads FRNRAP.

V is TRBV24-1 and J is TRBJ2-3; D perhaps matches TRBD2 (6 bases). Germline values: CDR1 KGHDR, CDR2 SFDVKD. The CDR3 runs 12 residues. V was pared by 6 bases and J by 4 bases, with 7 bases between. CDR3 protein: CATSRRADTQYF. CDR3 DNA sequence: TGTGCCACCAGTCGGAGGGCAGATACGCAGTATTTT.

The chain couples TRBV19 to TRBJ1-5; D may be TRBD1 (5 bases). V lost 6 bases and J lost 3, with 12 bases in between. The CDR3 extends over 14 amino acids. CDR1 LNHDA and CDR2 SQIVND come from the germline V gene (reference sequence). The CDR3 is CASRGTGLNQPQHF. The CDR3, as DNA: TGTGCCAGTAGGGGGACGGGACTCAATCAGCCCCAGCATTTT. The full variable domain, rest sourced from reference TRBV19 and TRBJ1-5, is DGGITQSPKYLFRKEGQNVTLSCEQNLNHDAMYWYRQDPGQGLRLIYYSQIVNDFQKGDIAEGYSVSREKKESFPLTVTSAQKNPTAFYLCASRGTGLNQPQHFGDGTRLSIL.

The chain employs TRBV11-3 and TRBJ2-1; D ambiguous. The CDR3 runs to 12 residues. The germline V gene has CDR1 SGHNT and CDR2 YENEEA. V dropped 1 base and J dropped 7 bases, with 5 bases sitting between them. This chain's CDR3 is CASSLAGNEQFF. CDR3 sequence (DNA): TGTGCCAGCAGCTTAGCCGGGAATGAGCAGTTCTTC.

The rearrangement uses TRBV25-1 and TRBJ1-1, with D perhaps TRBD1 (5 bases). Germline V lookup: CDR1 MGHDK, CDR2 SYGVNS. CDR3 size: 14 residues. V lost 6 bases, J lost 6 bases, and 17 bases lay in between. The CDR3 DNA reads TGTGCCAGCAGCATGACGGAGGGGTTTTCTGAAGCTTTCTTT. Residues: CASSMTEGFSEAFF.

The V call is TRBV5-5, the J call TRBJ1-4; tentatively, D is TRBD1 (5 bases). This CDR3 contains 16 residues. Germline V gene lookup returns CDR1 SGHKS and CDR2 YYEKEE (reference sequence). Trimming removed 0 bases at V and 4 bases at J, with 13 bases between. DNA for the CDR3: TGTGCCAGCAGCTTGGCCCAGGGCAGGATTAATGAAAAACTGTTTTTT. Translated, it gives CASSLAQGRINEKLFF.

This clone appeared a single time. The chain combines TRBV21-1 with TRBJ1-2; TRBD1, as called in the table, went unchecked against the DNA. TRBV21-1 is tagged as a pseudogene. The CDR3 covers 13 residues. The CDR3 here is CASSKSRGRGYTF. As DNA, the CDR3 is TGTGCCAGCAGCAAATCTAGGGGGCGAGGCTACACCTTC.

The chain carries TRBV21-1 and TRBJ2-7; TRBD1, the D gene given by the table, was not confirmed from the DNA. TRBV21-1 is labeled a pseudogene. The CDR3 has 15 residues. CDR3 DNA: TGTGCCAGCAGTAACCCCGGGACAGGGGGCCACGAGCAGTACTTC. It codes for CASSNPGTGGHEQYF.

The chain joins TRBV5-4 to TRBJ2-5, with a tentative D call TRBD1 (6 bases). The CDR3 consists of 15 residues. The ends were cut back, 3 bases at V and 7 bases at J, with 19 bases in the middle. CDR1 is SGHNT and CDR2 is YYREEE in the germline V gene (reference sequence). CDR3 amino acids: CASSSLQGKIMTQYF. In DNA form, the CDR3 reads TGTGCCAGCAGCTCGCTTCAGGGGAAAATAATGACCCAGTACTTC.

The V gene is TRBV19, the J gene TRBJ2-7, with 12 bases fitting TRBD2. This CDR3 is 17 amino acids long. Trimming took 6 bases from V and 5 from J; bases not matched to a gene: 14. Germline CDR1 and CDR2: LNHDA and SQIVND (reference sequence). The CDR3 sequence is CASSPYRTSGRNHEQYF. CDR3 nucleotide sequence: TGTGCCAGTAGCCCGTATAGAACTAGCGGGAGGAACCACGAGCAGTACTTC.

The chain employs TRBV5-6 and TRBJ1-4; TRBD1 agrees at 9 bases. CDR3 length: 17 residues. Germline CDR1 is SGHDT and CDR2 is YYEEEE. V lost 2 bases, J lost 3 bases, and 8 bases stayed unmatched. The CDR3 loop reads CASSFTGGRRANEKLFF. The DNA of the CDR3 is TGTGCCAGCAGCTTTACAGGGGGCCGGAGGGCTAATGAAAAACTGTTTTTT. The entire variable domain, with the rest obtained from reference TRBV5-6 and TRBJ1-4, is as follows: DAGVTQSPTHLIKTRGQQVTLRCSPKSGHDTVSWYQQALGQGPQFIFQYYEEEERQRGNFPDRFSGHQFPNYSSELNVNALLLGDSALYLCASSFTGGRRANEKLFFGSGTQLSVL.

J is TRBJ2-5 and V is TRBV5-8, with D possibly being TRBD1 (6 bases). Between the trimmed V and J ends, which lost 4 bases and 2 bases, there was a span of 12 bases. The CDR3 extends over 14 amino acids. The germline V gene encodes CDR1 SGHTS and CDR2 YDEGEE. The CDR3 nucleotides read TGTGCCAGCAGCCCGCGGACAGTTCAAGAGACCCAGTACTTC. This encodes CASSPRTVQETQYF. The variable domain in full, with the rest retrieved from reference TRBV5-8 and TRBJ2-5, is EAGVTQSPTHLIKTRGQQATLRCSPISGHTSVYWYQQALGLGLQFLLWYDEGEERNRGNFPPRFSGRQFPNYSSELNVNALELEDSALYLCASSPRTVQETQYFGPGTRLLVL.

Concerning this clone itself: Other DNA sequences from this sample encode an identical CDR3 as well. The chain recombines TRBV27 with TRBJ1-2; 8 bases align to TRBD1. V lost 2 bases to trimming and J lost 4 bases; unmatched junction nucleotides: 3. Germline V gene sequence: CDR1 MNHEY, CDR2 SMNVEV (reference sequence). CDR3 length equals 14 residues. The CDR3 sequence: CASSLLGQGYGYTF. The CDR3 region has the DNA TGTGCCAGCAGTTTACTTGGACAGGGCTATGGCTACACCTTC.

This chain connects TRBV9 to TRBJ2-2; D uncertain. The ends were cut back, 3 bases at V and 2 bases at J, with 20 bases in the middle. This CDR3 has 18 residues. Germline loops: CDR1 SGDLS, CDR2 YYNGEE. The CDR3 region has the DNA TGTGCCAGCAGCGCCCCTTTACGGGTGGCGGCTAACACCGGGGAGCTGTTTTTT. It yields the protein CASSAPLRVAANTGELFF. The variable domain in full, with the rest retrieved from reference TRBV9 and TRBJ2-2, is DSGVTQTPKHLITATGQRVTLRCSPRSGDLSVYWYQQSLDQGLQFLIQYYNGEERAKGNILERFSAQQFPDLHSELNLSSLELGDSALYFCASSAPLRVAANTGELFFGEGSRLTVL.

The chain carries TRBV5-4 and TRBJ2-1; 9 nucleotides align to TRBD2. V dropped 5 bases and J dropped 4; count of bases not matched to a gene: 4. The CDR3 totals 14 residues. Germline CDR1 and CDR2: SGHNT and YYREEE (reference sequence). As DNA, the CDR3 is TGTGCCAGCAGGACTAGCGGACCTTACAATGAGCAGTTCTTC. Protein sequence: CASRTSGPYNEQFF.